A single sample is the source of the 28 T cell receptor beta chains below, sequenced in a study of shared clonotypes between healthy human individuals. The protocol was immunoSEQ multiplex PCR, while the TCRdb copy is restricted to in-frame clones and leaves out a portion. The data contain 2,500,000 or so clones, approximately 94% of them singletons. The sample taken for sequencing was naive CD4+ T cells from PBMCs. Documented subset: CD45RA+ positively selected. These receptors were obtained from a man younger than 35 in good health. Some clones in this sample may be carry-over from other donors' samples.

The V and J genes are TRBV28 and TRBJ1-5, with 7 bases identical to TRBD1. The germline gives CDR1 MDHEN, CDR2 SYDVKM. This CDR3 is 18 amino acids long. Trimming cost V 6 bases and J 4 bases; bases outside gene matches: 18. CDR3: CASSPPRQGTKNNQPQHF. CDR3 DNA sequence: TGTGCCAGCAGCCCCCCCCGACAGGGAACTAAAAATAATCAGCCCCAGCATTTT.

The rearrangement uses TRBV27 and TRBJ1-1; tentatively, D is TRBD1 (6 bases). Germline CDR1 and CDR2: MNHEY and SMNVEV (reference sequence). The V end lost 7 bases, the J end lost 1 base, and 22 bases lay between the germline ends. The CDR3 sequence is 17 residues long. The CDR3 loop is CASTKSRQRTANTEAFF. CDR3 coding DNA: TGTGCCAGCACCAAAAGCAGACAACGGACAGCGAACACTGAAGCTTTCTTT.

The V and J genes are TRBV4-2 and TRBJ2-1; TRBD2 agrees at 7 bases. The length of the CDR3 is 12 residues. Germline V gives CDR1 LGHNA, CDR2 YNFKEQ. The V segment lost 1 base and the J segment 14 bases; nucleotides outside the gene matches: 5. CDR3 region: CASSQGGGEEFF. The CDR3 bases are TGTGCCAGCAGCCAAGGGGGGGGAGAGGAGTTCTTC.

The rearrangement joins TRBV27 to TRBJ2-7, with D possibly TRBD2 on 7 matching bases. The CDR3 is 17 residues long. The ends were cut back, 0 bases at V and 7 bases at J, with 22 bases in the middle. CDR1 and CDR2 (germline): MNHEY, SMNVEV (reference sequence). The CDR3: CASSLSGRGGGGREQYF. In DNA form, the CDR3 reads TGTGCCAGCAGTTTATCGGGGAGGGGGGGCGGCGGAAGAGAGCAGTACTTC.

The V call is TRBV28, the J call TRBJ1-2, with TRBD1 matching 7 bases. This CDR3 contains 15 residues. V lost 8 bases and J lost 2; bases outside the gene matches: 11. The germline V gene has CDR1 MDHEN and CDR2 SYDVKM. The CDR3 region is CASRTRDSPNYGYTF. CDR3 sequence (DNA): TGTGCCAGCCGAACCCGGGACAGCCCAAACTATGGCTACACCTTC.

This chain joins TRBV11-2 and TRBJ2-1; a weak D match, TRBD1 (7 bases). The CDR3 loop spans 16 amino acids. V was clipped by 5 bases and J by 4 bases, with 18 bases between them. CDR1 is SGHAT, CDR2 FQNNGV, per germline. The CDR3 coding sequence is TGTGCCAGCAGCCCCACCCGGGCAGGGGGGTACAATGAGCAGTTCTTC. It is translated as CASSPTRAGGYNEQFF. Together with reference TRBV11-2 and TRBJ2-1, the CDR3 gives the full variable domain: EAGVAQSPRYKIIEKRQSVAFWCNPISGHATLYWYQQILGQGPKLLIQFQNNGVVDDSQLPKDRFSAERLKGVDSTLKIQPAKLEDSAVYLCASSPTRAGGYNEQFFGPGTRLTVL.

This clone was recorded only once. The rearrangement links TRBV29-1 to TRBJ2-1; 9 nucleotides match TRBD1. Germline V gives CDR1 SQVTM, CDR2 ANQGSEA. The ends lost 7 bases at V and 2 bases at J; junction bases unmatched: 6. The CDR3 is 14 residues long. The CDR3 here is CSAQDRGPYNEQFF. In DNA form, the CDR3 reads TGCAGCGCCCAGGACAGGGGACCCTACAATGAGCAGTTCTTC.

V is TRBV28 and J is TRBJ2-1, with no clear D. Trimming took off 3 bases at V and 5 bases at J, with 11 bases between the two ends. Germline V gene data show CDR1 as MDHEN and CDR2 as SYDVKM. The CDR3 spans 14 residues. The CDR3 loop is CASSFEFINNEQFF. For the CDR3, the DNA is TGTGCCAGCAGTTTCGAATTTATTAACAATGAGCAGTTCTTC.

V and J are TRBV10-3 and TRBJ2-5; D is perhaps TRBD1 or TRBD2 (5 bases each). The CDR3 loop spans 14 amino acids. V lost 4 bases, J lost 4 bases, and 13 bases lay in between. The germline V gene encodes CDR1 ENHRY and CDR2 SYGVKD. CDR3 sequence: CAISGGNGVETQYF. The CDR3 bases are TGTGCCATCAGTGGGGGGAATGGAGTAGAGACCCAGTACTTC.

This clone was found once. This chain uses TRBV13 with TRBJ2-7; 13 bases agree with TRBD2. With V trimmed by 5 bases and J by 6 bases, 13 bases remained unmatched. This CDR3 comprises 17 residues. Germline V gene sequence: CDR1 PRHDT, CDR2 FYEKMQ (reference sequence). The DNA of the CDR3 is TGTGCCAGCAGCCTACTAGCGGGAGGGCCCCGGCGGGGCGAGCAGTACTTC. Amino acid sequence: CASSLLAGGPRRGEQYF.

The V and J genes are TRBV28 and TRBJ2-5; no reliable D call. V was clipped by 5 bases and J by 5 bases, with 9 bases between them. Germline V gene lookup returns CDR1 MDHEN and CDR2 SYDVKM. The CDR3 consists of 12 residues. The CDR3 here is CASSPVVETQYF. CDR3 DNA sequence: TGTGCCAGCAGTCCCGTCGTGGAGACCCAGTACTTC. The complete variable domain, with remaining parts taken from reference TRBV28 and TRBJ2-5, reads DVKVTQSSRYLVKRTGEKVFLECVQDMDHENMFWYRQDPGLGLRLIYFSYDVKMKEKGDIPEGYSVSREKKERFSLILESASTNQTSMYLCASSPVVETQYFGPGTRLLVL.

This clone was observed once. The genes are TRBV28 and TRBJ2-3; tentatively, D is TRBD2 (5 bases). This CDR3 comprises 15 residues. Trimming took off 3 bases at V and 4 bases at J, with 14 bases between the two ends. Germline CDR1 and CDR2: MDHEN and SYDVKM. Here the CDR3 reads CASSFVPSKADTQYF. Here the CDR3 DNA reads TGTGCCAGCAGTTTCGTCCCTAGCAAGGCAGATACGCAGTATTTT.

This sequence joins TRBV9 and TRBJ1-1; D not resolved. The CDR3 runs to 14 residues. Germline loops: CDR1 SGDLS, CDR2 YYNGEE. V was pared by 0 bases and J by 2 bases, with 8 bases between. CDR3: CASSVVVTNTEAFF. As DNA, the CDR3 is TGTGCCAGCAGCGTAGTTGTAACAAACACTGAAGCTTTCTTT.

The chain links TRBV5-6 to TRBJ2-2, with D perhaps being TRBD1 or TRBD2 (5 bases each). CDR1 and CDR2 (germline): SGHDT, YYEEEE. The CDR3 sequence is 16 residues long. Trimming shortened V by 2 bases and J by 4 bases, and 15 bases separated the two germline ends. The CDR3 nucleotides are TGTGCCAGCAGCTTATCCCCGGGGCGAGGCACCGGGGAGCTGTTTTTT. Translating gives CASSLSPGRGTGELFF.

The chain uses TRBV28 and TRBJ1-5; D not certain. V dropped 2 bases and J dropped 2 bases, with 13 bases sitting between them. Germline CDR1 reads MDHEN; CDR2 reads SYDVKM. This CDR3 spans 16 amino acids. The CDR3 protein is CASSLSRPGGNQPQHF. The CDR3 nucleotides read TGTGCCAGCAGTTTAAGTCGGCCTGGCGGCAATCAGCCCCAGCATTTT.

As concerns this clone: This CDR3 is also generated by other DNA sequences in the sample. The chain employs TRBV5-4 and TRBJ2-5, with D possibly called TRBD1 or TRBD2 (5 bases each). Per the germline V gene, CDR1 is SGHNT and CDR2 is YYREEE (reference sequence). Trimming left V 3 bases short and J 1 base short, with 7 bases between. CDR3 size: 13 residues. CDR3 bases: TGTGCCAGCAGCTGGGGGACCCAAGAGACCCAGTACTTC. Encoded protein: CASSWGTQETQYF.

The rearrangement joins TRBV28 to TRBJ2-3; D gene ambiguous. The V end lost 5 bases, the J end lost 8 bases, and 11 bases lay between the germline ends. The V gene's germline CDR1 is MDHEN and CDR2 SYDVKM. CDR3 size: 12 residues. The CDR3 bases are TGTGCCAGCAGTCTCCCCCCAGGTACGCAGTATTTT. It codes for CASSLPPGTQYF.

This sequence joins TRBV7-2 and TRBJ2-5; D possibly uses TRBD1 or TRBD2 (7 bases each). Trimming removed 4 bases at V and 1 base at J, with 16 bases between. The CDR3 consists of 16 residues. Germline lookup yields CDR1 SGHTA and CDR2 FQGNSA. The CDR3: CASSYQSRGGQETQYF. CDR3 bases: TGTGCCAGCAGCTACCAGTCCAGGGGGGGCCAAGAGACCCAGTACTTC.

This clone showed up just a few times. The chain joins TRBV15 to TRBJ1-1; D call uncertain. The CDR3 spans 15 residues. Germline V lookup: CDR1 LNHNV, CDR2 YYDKDF (reference sequence). Deletions cut 7 bases from V and 4 bases from J, with 19 bases between. CDR3 sequence: CATTTKFQWGTEAFF. The CDR3 region has the DNA TGTGCCACCACCACAAAATTTCAATGGGGCACTGAAGCTTTCTTT.

Regarding this clone: This sample also contains other DNA sequences that code for the same CDR3. The chain recombines TRBV7-6 with TRBJ2-7; TRBD1 matches 7 bases. Germline V lookup: CDR1 SGHVS, CDR2 FNYEAQ. This CDR3 has 14 amino acids. Trimming cost V 2 bases and J 2 bases; bases outside gene matches: 3. The CDR3 spells CASSLRTGTYEQYF. CDR3 nucleotides: TGTGCCAGCAGCTTAAGGACAGGTACCTACGAGCAGTACTTC.

The chain carries TRBV27 and TRBJ1-3, with 8 bases aligning to TRBD1. The V gene's germline CDR1 is MNHEY and CDR2 SMNVEV (reference sequence). V shed 5 bases and J 3 bases; nucleotides not matched to a gene: 12. The CDR3 runs 17 residues. The CDR3 loop reads CASSPYPGTGDGNTIYF. As DNA, the CDR3 is TGTGCCAGCAGTCCCTACCCAGGGACAGGCGATGGAAACACCATATATTTT.

The V gene is TRBV30, the J gene TRBJ1-5; D remains ambiguous. Trimming removed 2 bases from V and 1 base from J, with 9 bases in between. The germline V gene encodes CDR1 GTSNPN and CDR2 SVGIG (reference sequence). This CDR3 is 14 amino acids long. CDR3 sequence reads: CAWSSEVSNQPQHF. Written as DNA, the CDR3 is TGTGCCTGGAGTTCCGAGGTGAGCAATCAGCCCCAGCATTTT.

This chain joins TRBV28 and TRBJ2-5; 9 bases are a match to TRBD2. This CDR3 contains 17 residues. The J segment lost 4 bases and the V segment lost 2 bases, leaving 11 bases of the junction unmatched. The germline V gene encodes CDR1 MDHEN and CDR2 SYDVKM. The CDR3 coding sequence is TGTGCCAGCAGTTTAGGATTCCTAGCGGGAAGCTTAGAGACCCAGTACTTC. It encodes CASSLGFLAGSLETQYF. The variable domain in full, with the rest retrieved from reference TRBV28 and TRBJ2-5, is DVKVTQSSRYLVKRTGEKVFLECVQDMDHENMFWYRQDPGLGLRLIYFSYDVKMKEKGDIPEGYSVSREKKERFSLILESASTNQTSMYLCASSLGFLAGSLETQYFGPGTRLLVL.

J is TRBJ1-2 and V is TRBV28, with no clear D. Germline values: CDR1 MDHEN, CDR2 SYDVKM. The CDR3 is 13 residues long. The V and J ends lost 1 base and 12 bases respectively, with 15 bases between them. The CDR3 coding sequence is TGTGCCAGCAGTTTATTAAGCACCCAGCAAGACACCTTC. It translates to CASSLLSTQQDTF.

V and J are TRBV2 and TRBJ1-1, with a weak D call TRBD1 (5 bases). Germline V gene sequence: CDR1 SNHLY, CDR2 FYNNEI. Trimming shortened V by 0 bases and J by 5 bases, and 10 bases separated the two germline ends. This CDR3 comprises 14 residues. The CDR3 loop reads CASSEAGVGTEAFF. The CDR3 coding sequence is TGTGCCAGCAGTGAAGCAGGGGTAGGAACTGAAGCTTTCTTT.

The genes are TRBV6-1 and TRBJ2-3; no definite D call. The germline V and J ends were trimmed by 2 bases and 5 bases, with 14 bases remaining between them. Germline-derived CDR1 and CDR2 are MNHNS and SASEGT. There are 15 residues in the CDR3. The CDR3 coding sequence is TGTGCCAGCAGTGAACTTGGCCCCCTTGGAGATACGCAGTATTTT. Amino acid sequence: CASSELGPLGDTQYF.

The count of this clone is one. This sequence joins TRBV18 and TRBJ1-2, with 9 bases fitting TRBD1. The CDR3 consists of 14 residues. Germline CDR1 and CDR2: KGHSH and LQKENI. Trimming cost V 3 bases and J 6 bases; bases outside gene matches: 5. CDR3 coding DNA: TGTGCCAGCTCACCCGAAGGGACAGGGCATGGCTACACCTTC. Translating gives CASSPEGTGHGYTF.

This chain joins TRBV6-6 and TRBJ2-7, with 8 bases aligning to TRBD1. The CDR3 totals 13 residues. The germline CDR1 and CDR2 sequences are MNHNY and SVGAGI (reference sequence). V was clipped by 4 bases and J by 8 bases; unmatched bases: 7. The CDR3 coding sequence is TGTGCCAGCAGTTCCGGGACAGGCCGGAAGCAGTACTTC. Its protein is CASSSGTGRKQYF.